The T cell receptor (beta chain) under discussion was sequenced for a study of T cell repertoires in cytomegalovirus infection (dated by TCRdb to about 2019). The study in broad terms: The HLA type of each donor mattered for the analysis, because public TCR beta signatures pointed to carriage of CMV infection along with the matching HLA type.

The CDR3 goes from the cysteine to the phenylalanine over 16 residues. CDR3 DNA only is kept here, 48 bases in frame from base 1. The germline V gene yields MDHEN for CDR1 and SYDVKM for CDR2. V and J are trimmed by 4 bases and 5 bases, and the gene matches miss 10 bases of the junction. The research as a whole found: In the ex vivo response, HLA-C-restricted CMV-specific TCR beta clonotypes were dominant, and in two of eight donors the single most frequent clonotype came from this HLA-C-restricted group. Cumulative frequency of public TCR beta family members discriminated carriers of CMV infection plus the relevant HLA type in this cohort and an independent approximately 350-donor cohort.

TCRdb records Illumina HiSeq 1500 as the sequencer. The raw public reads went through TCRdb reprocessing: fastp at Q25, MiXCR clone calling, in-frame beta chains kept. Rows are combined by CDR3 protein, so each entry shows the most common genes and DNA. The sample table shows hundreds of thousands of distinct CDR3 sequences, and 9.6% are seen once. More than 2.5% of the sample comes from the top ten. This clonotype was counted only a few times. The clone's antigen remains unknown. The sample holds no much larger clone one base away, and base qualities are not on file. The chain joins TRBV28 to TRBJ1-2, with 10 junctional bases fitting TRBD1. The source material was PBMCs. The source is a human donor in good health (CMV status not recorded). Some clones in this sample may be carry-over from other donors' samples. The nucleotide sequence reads TGTGCCAGCAGTTCATCGGACAGGGGGAAGAGGTATGGCTACACCTTC. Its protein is CASSSSDRGKRYGYTF.